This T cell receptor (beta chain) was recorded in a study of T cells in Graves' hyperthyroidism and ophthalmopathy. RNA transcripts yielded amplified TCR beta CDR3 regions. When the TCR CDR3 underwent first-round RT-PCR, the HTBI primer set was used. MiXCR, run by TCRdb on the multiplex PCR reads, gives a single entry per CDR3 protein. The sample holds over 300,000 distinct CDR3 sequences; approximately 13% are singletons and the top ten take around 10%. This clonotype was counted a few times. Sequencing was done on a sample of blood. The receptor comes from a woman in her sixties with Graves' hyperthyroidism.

The CDR3 nucleotides read TGTGCCAGCAGCCAGGGGACAGGGGGATTTGATGGCTACACCTTC. Translated, it gives CASSQGTGGFDGYTF. The chain links TRBV14 to TRBJ1-2; 11 positions match TRBD1. V shed 3 bases and J 6 bases; nucleotides not matched to a gene: 6. The CDR3 sequence is 15 residues long. Germline loops: CDR1 SGHDN, CDR2 FVKESK.